The clone carrying this T cell receptor (beta chain) showed up many times. The antigen is not known. The data were obtained in a study of early T cells in non-severe SARS-CoV-2 infection. Study context: Bulk RNA from unsorted whole blood was sequenced; chains were unpaired.

This CDR3 is 18 amino acids long. Overall study findings and caveats: The study's VDJdb matching favored anti-spike CD8 responses and missed private and CD4 specificities.

Individual cDNA molecules carried attached unique molecular identifiers. TCRdb used MiXCR to reprocess the 5' RACE reads, holding one entry per CDR3 protein. The table lists roughly 34,000 distinct CDR3 sequences, more than 5% of them singletons. This chain uses TRBV3-2 with TRBJ2-3; the listed D gene, TRBD2, was not tested against the DNA. TRBV3-2 is marked as a pseudogene. The TCR comes from an adult who was a healthcare worker with PCR-confirmed SARS-CoV-2 infection or an uninfected control (not recorded which). The specimen was whole blood. The CDR3: CASSQDTIAGGFTDTQYF. In nucleotides, the CDR3 is TGTGCCAGCAGCCAAGATACTATAGCGGGGGGCTTCACAGATACGCAGTATTTT.